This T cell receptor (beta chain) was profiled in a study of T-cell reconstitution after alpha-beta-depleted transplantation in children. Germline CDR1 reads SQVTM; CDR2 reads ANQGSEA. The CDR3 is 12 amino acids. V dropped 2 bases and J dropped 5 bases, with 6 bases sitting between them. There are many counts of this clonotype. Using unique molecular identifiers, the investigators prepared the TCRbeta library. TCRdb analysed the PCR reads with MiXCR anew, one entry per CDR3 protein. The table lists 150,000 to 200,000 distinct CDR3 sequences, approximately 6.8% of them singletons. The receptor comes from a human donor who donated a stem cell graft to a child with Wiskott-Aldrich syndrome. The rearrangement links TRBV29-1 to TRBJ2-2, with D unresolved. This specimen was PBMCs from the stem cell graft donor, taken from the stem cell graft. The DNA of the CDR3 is TGCAGCGTTGAAAGTCAGACCGGGGAGCTGTTTTTT. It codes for CSVESQTGELFF.